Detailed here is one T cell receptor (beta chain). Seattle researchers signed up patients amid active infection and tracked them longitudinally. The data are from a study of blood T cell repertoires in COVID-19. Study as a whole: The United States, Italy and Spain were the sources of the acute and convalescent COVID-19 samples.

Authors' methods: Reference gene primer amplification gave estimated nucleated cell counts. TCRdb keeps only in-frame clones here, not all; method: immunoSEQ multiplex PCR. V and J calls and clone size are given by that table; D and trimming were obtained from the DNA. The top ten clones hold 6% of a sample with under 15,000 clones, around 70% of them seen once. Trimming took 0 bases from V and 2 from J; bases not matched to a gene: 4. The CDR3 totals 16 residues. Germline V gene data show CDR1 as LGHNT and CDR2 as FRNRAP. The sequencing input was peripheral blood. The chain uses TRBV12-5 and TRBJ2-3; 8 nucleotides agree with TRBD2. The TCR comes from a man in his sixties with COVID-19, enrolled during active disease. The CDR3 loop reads CASGLVIAGSTDTQYF. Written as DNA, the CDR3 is TGTGCTAGTGGTTTGGTAATAGCGGGATCCACAGATACGCAGTATTTT.